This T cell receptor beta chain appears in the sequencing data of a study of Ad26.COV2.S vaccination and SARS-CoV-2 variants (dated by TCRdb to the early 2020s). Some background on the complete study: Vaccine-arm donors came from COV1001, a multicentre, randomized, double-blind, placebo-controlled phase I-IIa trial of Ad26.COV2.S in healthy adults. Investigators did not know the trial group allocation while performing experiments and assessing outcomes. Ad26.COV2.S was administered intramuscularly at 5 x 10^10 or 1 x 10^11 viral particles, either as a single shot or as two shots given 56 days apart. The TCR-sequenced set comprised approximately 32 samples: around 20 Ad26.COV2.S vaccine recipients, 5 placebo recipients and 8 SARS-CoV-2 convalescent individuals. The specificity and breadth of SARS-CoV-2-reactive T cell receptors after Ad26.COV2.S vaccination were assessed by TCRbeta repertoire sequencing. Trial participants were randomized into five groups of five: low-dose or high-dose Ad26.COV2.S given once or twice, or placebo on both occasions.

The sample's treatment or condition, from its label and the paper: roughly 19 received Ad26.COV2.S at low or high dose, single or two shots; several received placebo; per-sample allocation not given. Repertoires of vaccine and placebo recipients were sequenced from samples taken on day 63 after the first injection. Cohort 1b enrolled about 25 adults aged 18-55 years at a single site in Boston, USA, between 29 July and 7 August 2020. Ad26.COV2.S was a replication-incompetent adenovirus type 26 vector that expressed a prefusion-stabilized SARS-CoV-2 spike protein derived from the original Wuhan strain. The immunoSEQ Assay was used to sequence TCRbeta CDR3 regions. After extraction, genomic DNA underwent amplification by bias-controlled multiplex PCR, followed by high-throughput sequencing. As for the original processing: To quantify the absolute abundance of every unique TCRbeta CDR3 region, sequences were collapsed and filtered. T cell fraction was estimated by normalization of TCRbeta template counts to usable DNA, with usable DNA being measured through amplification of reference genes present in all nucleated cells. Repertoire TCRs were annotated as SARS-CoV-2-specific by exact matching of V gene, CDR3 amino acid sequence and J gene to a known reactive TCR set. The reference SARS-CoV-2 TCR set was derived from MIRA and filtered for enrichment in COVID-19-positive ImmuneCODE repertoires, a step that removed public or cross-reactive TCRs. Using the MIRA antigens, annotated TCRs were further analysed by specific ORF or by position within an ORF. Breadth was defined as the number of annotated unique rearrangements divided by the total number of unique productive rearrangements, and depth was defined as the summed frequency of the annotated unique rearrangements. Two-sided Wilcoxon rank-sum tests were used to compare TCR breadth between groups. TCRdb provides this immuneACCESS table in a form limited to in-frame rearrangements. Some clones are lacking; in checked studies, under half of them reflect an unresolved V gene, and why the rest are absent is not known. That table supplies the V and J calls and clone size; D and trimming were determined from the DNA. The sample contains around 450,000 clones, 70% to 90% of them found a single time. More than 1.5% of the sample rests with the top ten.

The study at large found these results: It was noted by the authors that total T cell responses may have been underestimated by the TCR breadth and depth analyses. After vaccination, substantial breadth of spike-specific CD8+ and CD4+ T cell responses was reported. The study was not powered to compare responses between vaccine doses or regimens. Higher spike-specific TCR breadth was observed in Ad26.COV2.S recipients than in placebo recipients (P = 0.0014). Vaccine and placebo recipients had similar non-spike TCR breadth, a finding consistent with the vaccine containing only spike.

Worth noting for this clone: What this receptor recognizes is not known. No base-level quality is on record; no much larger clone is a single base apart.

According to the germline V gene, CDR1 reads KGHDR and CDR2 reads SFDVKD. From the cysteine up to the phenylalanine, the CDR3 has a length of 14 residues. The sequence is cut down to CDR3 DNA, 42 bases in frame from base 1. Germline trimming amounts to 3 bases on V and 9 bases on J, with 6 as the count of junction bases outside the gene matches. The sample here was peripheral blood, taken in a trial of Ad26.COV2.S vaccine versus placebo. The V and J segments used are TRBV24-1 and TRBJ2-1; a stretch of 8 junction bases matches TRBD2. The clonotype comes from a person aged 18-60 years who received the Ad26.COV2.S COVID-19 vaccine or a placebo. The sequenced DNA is TGTGCCACCAGTGATGCGGGACTAGTAGGTGAGCAGTTCTTC. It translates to CATSDAGLVGEQFF.